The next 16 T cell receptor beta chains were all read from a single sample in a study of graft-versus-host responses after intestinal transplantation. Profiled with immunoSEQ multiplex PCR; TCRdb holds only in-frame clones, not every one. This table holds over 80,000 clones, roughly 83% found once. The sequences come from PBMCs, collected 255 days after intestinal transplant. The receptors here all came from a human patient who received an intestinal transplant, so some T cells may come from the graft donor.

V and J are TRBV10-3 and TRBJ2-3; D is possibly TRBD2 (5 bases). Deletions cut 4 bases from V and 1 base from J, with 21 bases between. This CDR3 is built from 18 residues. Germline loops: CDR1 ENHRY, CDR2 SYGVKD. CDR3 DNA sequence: TGTGCCATCAGTGCCTACCGAGGCGGGCCGACTGGCACAGATACGCAGTATTTT. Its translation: CAISAYRGGPTGTDTQYF.

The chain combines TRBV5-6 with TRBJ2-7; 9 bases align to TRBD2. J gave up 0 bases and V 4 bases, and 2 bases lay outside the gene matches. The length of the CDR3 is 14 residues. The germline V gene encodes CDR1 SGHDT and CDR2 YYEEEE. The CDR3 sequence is CASSLAGSSYEQYF. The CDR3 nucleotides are TGTGCCAGCAGCCTAGCGGGGAGCTCCTACGAGCAGTACTTC. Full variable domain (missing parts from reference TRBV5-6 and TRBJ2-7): DAGVTQSPTHLIKTRGQQVTLRCSPKSGHDTVSWYQQALGQGPQFIFQYYEEEERQRGNFPDRFSGHQFPNYSSELNVNALLLGDSALYLCASSLAGSSYEQYFGPGTRLTVT.

The CDR3 protein is CASSGLAGSYEQYF. CDR3 bases: TGTGCCAGCTCAGGGCTAGCGGGCTCCTACGAGCAGTACTTC. The J gene is TRBJ2-7, the V gene TRBV18, with 8 bases aligning to TRBD2. V trimming: 5 bases; J trimming: 0 bases; junction bases outside the gene matches: 3. Per germline, CDR1 KGHSH and CDR2 LQKENI. CDR3 length: 14 amino acids.

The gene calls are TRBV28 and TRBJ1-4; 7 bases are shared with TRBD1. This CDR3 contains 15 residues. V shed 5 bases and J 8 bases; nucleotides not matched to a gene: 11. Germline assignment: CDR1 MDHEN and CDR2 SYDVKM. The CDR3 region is CASSLITGVGEKLFF. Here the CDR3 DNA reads TGTGCCAGCAGTCTAATAACAGGGGTGGGGGAAAAACTGTTTTTT.

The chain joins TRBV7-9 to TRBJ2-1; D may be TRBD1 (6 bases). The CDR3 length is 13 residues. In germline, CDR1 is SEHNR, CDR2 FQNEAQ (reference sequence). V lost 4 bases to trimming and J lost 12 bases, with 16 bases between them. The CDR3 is CASSSQPGVWQFF. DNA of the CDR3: TGTGCCAGCAGCTCCCAGCCAGGGGTTTGGCAGTTCTTC.

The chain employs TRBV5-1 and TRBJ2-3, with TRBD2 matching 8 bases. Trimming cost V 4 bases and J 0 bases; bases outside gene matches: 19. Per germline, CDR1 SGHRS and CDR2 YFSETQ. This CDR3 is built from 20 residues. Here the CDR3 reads CASSRPGARTSGLSTDTQYF. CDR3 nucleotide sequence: TGCGCCAGCAGCCGCCCGGGGGCCCGTACTAGCGGCCTGAGCACAGATACGCAGTATTTT.

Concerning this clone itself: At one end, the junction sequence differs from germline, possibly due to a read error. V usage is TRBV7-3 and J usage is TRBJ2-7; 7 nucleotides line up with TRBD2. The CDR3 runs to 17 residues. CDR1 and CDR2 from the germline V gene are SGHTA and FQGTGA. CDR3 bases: TGTGCCAGCAGGCCCATGGGGGTCGGGACTAACTCCTCCGAGCAGTACTTC. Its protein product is CASRPMGVGTNSSEQYF. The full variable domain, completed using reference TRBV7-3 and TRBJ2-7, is GAGVSQTPSNKVTEKGKYVELRCDPISGHTALYWYRQSLGQGPEFLIYFQGTGAADDSGLPNDRFFAVRPEGSVSTLKIQRTERGDSAVYLCASRPMGVGTNSSEQYFGPGTRLTVT.

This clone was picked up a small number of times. This CDR3 reads CASSLLNRGLKNTEAFF. The CDR3 DNA reads TGTGCCAGCAGTCTACTAAACCGGGGACTTAAGAACACTGAAGCTTTCTTT. The rearrangement joins TRBV27 to TRBJ1-1, with a tentative D call TRBD1 (5 bases). This CDR3 has 17 residues. Germline CDR1 is MNHEY and CDR2 is SMNVEV (reference sequence). V dropped 5 bases and J dropped 1 base, with 20 bases sitting between them.

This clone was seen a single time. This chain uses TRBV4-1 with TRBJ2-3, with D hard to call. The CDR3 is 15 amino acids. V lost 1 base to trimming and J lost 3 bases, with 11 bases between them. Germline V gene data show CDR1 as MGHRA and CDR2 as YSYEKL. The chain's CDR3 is CASSQAEGRTDTQYF. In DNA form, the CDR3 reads TGCGCCAGCAGCCAAGCCGAAGGAAGAACAGATACGCAGTATTTT.

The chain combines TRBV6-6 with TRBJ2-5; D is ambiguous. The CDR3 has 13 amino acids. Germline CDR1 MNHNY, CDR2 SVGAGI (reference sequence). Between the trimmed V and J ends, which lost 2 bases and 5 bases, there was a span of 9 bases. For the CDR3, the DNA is TGTGCCAGCAGTTACGCAGTCGGGGAGACCCAGTACTTC. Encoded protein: CASSYAVGETQYF.

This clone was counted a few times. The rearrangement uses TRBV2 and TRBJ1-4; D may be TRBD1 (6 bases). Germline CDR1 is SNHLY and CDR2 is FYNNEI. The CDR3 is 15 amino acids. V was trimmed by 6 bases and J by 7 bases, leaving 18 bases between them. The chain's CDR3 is CASRGHGEGGEKLFF. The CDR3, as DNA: TGTGCCAGCAGGGGACATGGGGAGGGCGGTGAAAAACTGTTTTTT.

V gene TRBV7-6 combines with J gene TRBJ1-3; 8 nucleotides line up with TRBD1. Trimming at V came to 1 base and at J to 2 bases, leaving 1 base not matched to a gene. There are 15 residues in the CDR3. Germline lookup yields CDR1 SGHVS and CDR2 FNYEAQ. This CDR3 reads CASSLGTGPGNTIYF. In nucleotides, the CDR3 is TGTGCCAGCAGCTTAGGGACAGGGCCTGGAAACACCATATATTTT. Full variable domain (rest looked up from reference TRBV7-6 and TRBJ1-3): GAGVSQSPRYKVTKRGQDVALRCDPISGHVSLYWYRQALGQGPEFLTYFNYEAQQDKSGLPNDRFSAERPEGSISTLTIQRTEQRDSAMYRCASSLGTGPGNTIYFGEGSWLTVV.

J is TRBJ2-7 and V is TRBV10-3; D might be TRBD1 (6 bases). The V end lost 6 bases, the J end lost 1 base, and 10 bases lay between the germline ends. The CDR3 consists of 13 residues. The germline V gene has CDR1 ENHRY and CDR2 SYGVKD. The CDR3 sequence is CAISRTESYEQYF. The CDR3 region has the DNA TGTGCCATCAGCCGGACAGAATCCTACGAGCAGTACTTC.

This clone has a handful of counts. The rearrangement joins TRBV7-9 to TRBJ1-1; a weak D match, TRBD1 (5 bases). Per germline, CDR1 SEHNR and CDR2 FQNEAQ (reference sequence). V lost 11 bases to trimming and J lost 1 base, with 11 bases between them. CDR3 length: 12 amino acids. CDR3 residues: CAFQGTNTEAFF. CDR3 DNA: TGTGCCTTTCAAGGGACGAACACTGAAGCTTTCTTT. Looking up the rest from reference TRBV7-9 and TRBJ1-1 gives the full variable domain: DTGVSQNPRHKITKRGQNVTFRCDPISEHNRLYWYRQTLGQGPEFLTYFQNEAQLEKSRLLSDRFSAERPKGSFSTLEIQRTEQGDSAMYLCAFQGTNTEAFFGQGTRLTVV.

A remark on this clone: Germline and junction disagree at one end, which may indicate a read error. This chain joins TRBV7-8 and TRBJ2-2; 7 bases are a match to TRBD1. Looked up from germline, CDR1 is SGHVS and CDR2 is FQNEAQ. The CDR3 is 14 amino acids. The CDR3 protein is CASSLGRQGRELFF. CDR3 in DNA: TGTGCCAGCAGTTTAGGGCGACAGGGCCGGGAGCTGTTTTTT.

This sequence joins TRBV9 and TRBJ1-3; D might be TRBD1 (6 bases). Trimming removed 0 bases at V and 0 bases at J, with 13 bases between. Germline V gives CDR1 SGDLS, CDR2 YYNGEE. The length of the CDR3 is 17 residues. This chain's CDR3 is CASSVAQQGTSGNTIYF. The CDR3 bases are TGTGCCAGCAGCGTAGCACAACAGGGAACCTCTGGAAACACCATATATTTT. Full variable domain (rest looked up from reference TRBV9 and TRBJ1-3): DSGVTQTPKHLITATGQRVTLRCSPRSGDLSVYWYQQSLDQGLQFLIQYYNGEERAKGNILERFSAQQFPDLHSELNLSSLELGDSALYFCASSVAQQGTSGNTIYFGEGSWLTVV.